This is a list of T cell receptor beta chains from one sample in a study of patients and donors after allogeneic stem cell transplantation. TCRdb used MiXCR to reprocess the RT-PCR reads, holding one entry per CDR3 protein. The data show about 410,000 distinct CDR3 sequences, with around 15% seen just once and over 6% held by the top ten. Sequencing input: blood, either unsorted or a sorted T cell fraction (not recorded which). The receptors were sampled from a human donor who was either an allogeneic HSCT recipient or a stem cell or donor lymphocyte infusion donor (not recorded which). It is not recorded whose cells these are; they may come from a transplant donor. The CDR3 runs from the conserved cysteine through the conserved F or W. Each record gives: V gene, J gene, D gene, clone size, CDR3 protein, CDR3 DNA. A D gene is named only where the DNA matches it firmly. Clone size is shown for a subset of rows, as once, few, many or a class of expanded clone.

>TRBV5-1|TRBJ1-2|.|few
CASAWDPRGGYTF
TGCGCCAGCGCTTGGGACCCCCGAGGTGGCTACACCTTC
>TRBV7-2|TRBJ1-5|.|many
CASSVEQGPQPQHF
TGTGCCAGCAGTGTAGAGCAGGGCCCGCAGCCCCAGCATTTT
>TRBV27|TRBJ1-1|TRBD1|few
CASRRRVTGDVTEAFF
TGTGCCAGCAGGCGCAGAGTTACAGGGGATGTGACTGAAGCTTTCTTT
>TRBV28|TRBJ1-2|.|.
CASSLQVYGYTF
TGTGCCAGCAGTTTGCAGGTCTATGGCTACACCTTC
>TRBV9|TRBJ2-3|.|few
CASSVVGSGTDTQYF
TGTGCCAGCAGCGTAGTAGGTAGCGGCACAGATACGCAGTATTTT
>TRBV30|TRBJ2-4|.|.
CAWASGTDIQYF
TGTGCCTGGGCTAGTGGGACGGACATTCAGTACTTC
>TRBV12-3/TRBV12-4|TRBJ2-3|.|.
CASSLLGQNTDTQYF
TGTGCCAGCAGTTTACTTGGACAGAACACAGATACGCAGTATTTT
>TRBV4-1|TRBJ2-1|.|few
CASSQVGGQAGEQFF
TGCGCCAGCAGCCAAGTCGGCGGTCAGGCCGGTGAGCAGTTCTTC
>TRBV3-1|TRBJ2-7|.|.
CASSHNGGTLSYEQYF
TGTGCCAGCAGCCATAATGGGGGGACGCTGTCCTACGAGCAGTACTTC
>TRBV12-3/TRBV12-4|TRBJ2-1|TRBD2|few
CASNPSGRDKNEQFF
TGTGCCAGCAATCCGAGCGGGAGGGACAAGAATGAGCAGTTCTTC
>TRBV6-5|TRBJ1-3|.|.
CASSYSRTSGNTIYF
TGTGCCAGCAGTTACTCTCGGACGAGTGGAAACACCATATATTTT
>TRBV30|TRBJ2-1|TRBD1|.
CAGDRGKTSYNEQFF
TGTGCCGGGGACAGGGGCAAGACCTCCTACAATGAGCAGTTCTTC
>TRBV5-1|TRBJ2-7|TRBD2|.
CASTRLAGVPEQYF
TGCGCCAGCACAAGACTAGCGGGAGTCCCCGAGCAGTACTTC
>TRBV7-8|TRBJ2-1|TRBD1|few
CASSSHSYRDRVFDEQFF
TGTGCCAGCAGCTCCCACTCATATCGGGACAGGGTGTTCGATGAGCAGTTCTTC
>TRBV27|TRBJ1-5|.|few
CASSLRGYNQPQHF
TGTGCCAGCAGTTTGCGGGGGTACAATCAGCCCCAGCATTTT
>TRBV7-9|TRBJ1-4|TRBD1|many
CASSLDGQGKLFF
TGTGCCAGCAGCCTCGATGGACAGGGAAAACTGTTTTTT
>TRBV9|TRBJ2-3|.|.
CASSVNEGAGTQYF
TGTGCCAGCAGCGTCAACGAAGGGGCGGGTACGCAGTATTTT
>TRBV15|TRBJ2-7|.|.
CATSRPPYEQYF
TGTGCCACCAGCAGGCCCCCCTACGAGCAGTACTTC
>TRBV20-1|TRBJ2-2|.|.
CSARDQARGNTGELFF
TGCAGTGCTAGAGATCAAGCGCGGGGGAACACCGGGGAGCTGTTTTTT
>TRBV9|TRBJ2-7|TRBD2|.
CASSPRGAGARYSYEQYF
TGTGCCAGCAGCCCCCGGGGAGCGGGGGCCCGCTACTCCTACGAGCAGTACTTC
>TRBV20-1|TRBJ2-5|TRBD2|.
CSASLAGGKQETQYF
TGCAGTGCTTCCCTAGCGGGGGGGAAGCAAGAGACCCAGTACTTC
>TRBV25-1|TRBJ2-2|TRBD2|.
CASSEVAGDNTGELFF
TGTGCCAGCAGTGAAGTAGCGGGGGACAACACCGGGGAGCTGTTTTTT
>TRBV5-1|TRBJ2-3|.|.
CASSLATVPDTQYF
TGCGCCAGCAGCTTGGCTACAGTCCCAGATACGCAGTATTTT
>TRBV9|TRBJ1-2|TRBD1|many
CASSPQTGTYGYTF
TGTGCCAGCAGCCCGCAGACAGGGACGTATGGCTACACCTTC
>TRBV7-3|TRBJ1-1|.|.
CASSLWPAQQNTEAFF
TGTGCCAGCAGCTTATGGCCAGCACAGCAGAACACTGAAGCTTTCTTT
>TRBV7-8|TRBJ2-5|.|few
CASSLERLQETQYF
TGTGCCAGCAGCTTAGAACGGTTACAAGAGACCCAGTACTTC
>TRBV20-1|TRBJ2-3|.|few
CSAKWYYEFSSTDTQYF
TGCAGTGCTAAATGGTACTATGAGTTTTCTAGCACAGATACGCAGTATTTT
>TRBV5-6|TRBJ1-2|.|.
CASGLQGYYGYTF
TGTGCCAGCGGTTTACAGGGTTACTATGGCTACACCTTC
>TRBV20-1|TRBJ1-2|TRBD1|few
CSARLRRQGPNFNYGYTF
TGCAGTGCTAGACTTAGAAGACAGGGCCCCAACTTTAACTATGGCTACACCTTC
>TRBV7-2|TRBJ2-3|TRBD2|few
CASRGLAGSTDTQYF
TGTGCCAGCAGGGGACTAGCGGGGAGCACAGATACGCAGTATTTT
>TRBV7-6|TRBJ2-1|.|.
CASSSPGLWNEQFF
TGTGCCAGCAGCTCACCGGGACTGTGGAATGAGCAGTTCTTC
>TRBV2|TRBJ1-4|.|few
CASSEGLNTNEKLFF
TGTGCCAGCAGTGAGGGTCTTAATACTAATGAAAAACTGTTTTTT
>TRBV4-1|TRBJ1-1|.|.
CASSQVSEAFF
TGCGCCAGCAGCCAAGTCAGCGAAGCTTTCTTT
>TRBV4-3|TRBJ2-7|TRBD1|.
CASSQGLTGKGTYEQYF
TGCGCCAGCAGCCAAGGTCTGACAGGGAAAGGGACCTACGAGCAGTACTTC
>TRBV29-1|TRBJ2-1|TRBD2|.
CSVEEPSGYNEQFF
TGCAGCGTTGAAGAGCCTAGCGGCTACAATGAGCAGTTCTTC
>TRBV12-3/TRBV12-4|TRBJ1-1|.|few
CASRPNTGLNTEAFF
TGTGCCAGCAGACCCAACACAGGGCTGAACACTGAAGCTTTCTTT
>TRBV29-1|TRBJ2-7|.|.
CSVASGVNEQYF
TGCAGCGTGGCCTCGGGGGTAAACGAGCAGTACTTC
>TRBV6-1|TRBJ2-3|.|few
CASSPMATAQYF
TGTGCCAGCAGTCCTATGGCCACGGCGCAGTATTTT
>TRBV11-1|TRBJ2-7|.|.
CASSFRTVWDEQYF
TGTGCCAGCAGCTTCAGGACGGTTTGGGACGAGCAGTACTTC
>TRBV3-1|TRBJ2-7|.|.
CASSQGVASGEQYF
TGTGCCAGCAGCCAAGGGGTGGCTTCGGGGGAGCAGTACTTC
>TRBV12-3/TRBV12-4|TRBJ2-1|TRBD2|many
CASSLRTSGGVYNEQFF
TGTGCCAGCAGTTTACGGACTAGCGGGGGGGTATACAATGAGCAGTTCTTC
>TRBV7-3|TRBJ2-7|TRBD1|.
CASSADRGLSYEQYF
TGTGCCAGCAGCGCTGACAGGGGGCTCTCCTACGAGCAGTACTTC
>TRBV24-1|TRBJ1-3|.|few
CATSDPRSSGGNTIYF
TGTGCCACCAGTGATCCGCGCTCTTCGGGAGGAAACACCATATATTTT
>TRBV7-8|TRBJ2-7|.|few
CASRPNGVPPYEQYF
TGTGCCAGCAGACCAAACGGGGTCCCCCCCTACGAGCAGTACTTC
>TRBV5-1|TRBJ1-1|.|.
CASSLRPRPTGNTEAFF
TGCGCCAGCAGCTTGAGGCCACGGCCGACGGGGAACACTGAAGCTTTCTTT
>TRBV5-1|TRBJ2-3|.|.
CASSLNRGLTDTQYF
TGCGCCAGCAGCTTGAACAGGGGACTTACGGATACGCAGTATTTT
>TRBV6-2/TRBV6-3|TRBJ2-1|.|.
CASSQDSWDEQFF
TGTGCCAGCAGTCAGGACAGTTGGGATGAGCAGTTCTTC
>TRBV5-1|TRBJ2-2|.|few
CASSLRGVGTGELFF
TGCGCCAGCAGCCTCCGCGGGGTCGGGACCGGGGAGCTGTTTTTT
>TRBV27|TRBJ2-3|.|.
CASSYMREVSDTQYF
TGTGCCAGCAGCTATATGAGGGAGGTCTCAGATACGCAGTATTTT
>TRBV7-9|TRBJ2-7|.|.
CASSLAGTSNEQYF
TGTGCCAGCAGCTTAGCGGGGACATCCAACGAGCAGTACTTC
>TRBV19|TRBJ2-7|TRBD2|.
CASITSGTFGYEQYF
TGTGCCAGTATCACCAGCGGGACTTTCGGCTACGAGCAGTACTTC
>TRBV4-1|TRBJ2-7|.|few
CASSQDAGRYEQYF
TGCGCCAGCAGCCAAGACGCGGGGCGATACGAGCAGTACTTC
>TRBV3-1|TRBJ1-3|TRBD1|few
CASSQEDRVEGNTIYF
TGTGCCAGCAGCCAAGAAGACAGGGTGGAAGGAAACACCATATATTTT
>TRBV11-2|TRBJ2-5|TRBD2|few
CASSSRLAGLKGQETQYF
TGTGCCAGCAGCTCACGACTAGCGGGATTAAAAGGCCAAGAGACCCAGTACTTC